The 13 T cell receptor beta chains in this list originate from one sample, sequenced in a study of T-cell reconstitution after alpha-beta-depleted transplantation in children. Unique molecular identifiers were incorporated when the TCRbeta library was constructed. TCRdb redid the calling of the PCR reads with MiXCR, one entry per CDR3 protein. Here the sample spans fewer than 90,000 distinct CDR3 sequences, about 7% being singletons. Source: PBMCs from the stem cell graft donor, taken from the stem cell graft. These receptors came from a human donor who donated a stem cell graft to a child with acute lymphoblastic leukemia.

This clonotype occurred many times. The V gene is TRBV6-5, the J gene TRBJ2-7; 8 bases align to TRBD1. With 0 bases clipped from V and 3 bases from J, the junction kept 4 bases outside the gene matches. Germline CDR1 MNHEY, CDR2 SVGAGI. The CDR3 length is 15 residues. The CDR3, as DNA: TGTGCCAGCAGTTACTCGATCACAGGGGGCTACGAGCAGTACTTC. Amino acids: CASSYSITGGYEQYF.

This clonotype was seen ten or more times. The chain joins TRBV6-5 to TRBJ1-2, with a possible D match to TRBD1 (6 bases). The V gene's germline CDR1 is MNHEY and CDR2 SVGAGI. The CDR3 contains 15 residues. V lost 4 bases and J lost 5, with 17 bases in between. The DNA of the CDR3 is TGTGCCAGCAGTTCCCCTACCCGGACAGCTTATGGCTACACCTTC. Protein sequence: CASSSPTRTAYGYTF.

This clonotype was counted at least ten times. This chain uses TRBV20-1 with TRBJ2-4; D uncertain. V was trimmed by 3 bases and J by 8 bases, leaving 8 bases between them. The CDR3 covers 11 residues. CDR1 is DFQATT, CDR2 SNEGSKA, per germline (reference sequence). CDR3 region: CSARGFDIQYF. CDR3 DNA: TGCAGTGCTAGGGGTTTCGACATTCAGTACTTC.

There are many counts of this clonotype. The V and J genes are TRBV2 and TRBJ2-2, with no clear D. The CDR3 has 14 amino acids. V lost 1 base, J lost 4 bases, and 7 bases lay in between. The germline CDR1 and CDR2 sequences are SNHLY and FYNNEI. DNA for the CDR3: TGTGCCAGCAGTGAAGGGGATCCCACCGGGGAGCTGTTTTTT. This gives the protein CASSEGDPTGELFF.

The genes are TRBV7-1 and TRBJ2-5; a weak D match, TRBD2 (6 bases). TRBV7-1 counts as an open reading frame of uncertain function. Between the trimmed V and J ends, which lost 3 bases and 2 bases, there was a span of 13 bases. The CDR3 covers 15 residues. The CDR3 region is CASSSPLGLQETQYF. CDR3 DNA: TGTGCCAGCAGCTCCCCCCTGGGACTTCAAGAGACCCAGTACTTC.

This clonotype was seen a few times. V gene TRBV28 combines with J gene TRBJ2-1, with no clear D. Trimming removed 6 bases from V and 7 bases from J, with 16 bases in between. The CDR3 is made up of 14 amino acids. Germline loops: CDR1 MDHEN, CDR2 SYDVKM. The CDR3 spells CASSPPAAKNEQFF. The CDR3 DNA sequence: TGTGCCAGCAGCCCGCCCGCAGCTAAAAATGAGCAGTTCTTC.

This chain joins TRBV6-6 and TRBJ2-7; D ambiguous. There are 12 residues in the CDR3. V shed 5 bases and J shed 4 bases, with 9 bases lying between them. The germline V gene has CDR1 MNHNY and CDR2 SVGAGI (reference sequence). CDR3 nucleotide sequence: TGTGCCAGCAGTCCCGTCCCATACGAGCAGTACTTC. Amino acid sequence: CASSPVPYEQYF.

This clonotype appeared many times. The chain carries TRBV11-3 and TRBJ2-2; D gene unclear. CDR1 is SGHNT and CDR2 is YENEEA in the germline V gene. This CDR3 contains 15 residues. V was shortened by 4 bases and J by 4 bases, with 13 bases between the two germline ends. For the CDR3, the DNA is TGTGCCAGCAGCTCGAGAACCTTGGGCACCGGGGAGCTGTTTTTT. This codes for CASSSRTLGTGELFF.

This clonotype was recorded many times. This chain uses TRBV5-1 with TRBJ1-1; D is uncertain. Looked up from germline, CDR1 is SGHRS and CDR2 is YFSETQ. The CDR3 length is 15 residues. V shed 0 bases and J shed 0 bases, with 9 bases lying between them. The CDR3 here is CASSLAGSLNTEAFF. For the CDR3, the DNA is TGCGCCAGCAGCTTGGCCGGGAGCCTGAACACTGAAGCTTTCTTT.

There are many counts of this clonotype. V is TRBV18 and J is TRBJ1-1; maybe TRBD1 (6 bases). V was pared by 1 base and J by 6 bases, with 21 bases between. The CDR3 contains 17 residues. CDR1 and CDR2 from the germline V gene are KGHSH and LQKENI. The CDR3 nucleotides are TGTGCCAGCTCACCACAACCGCCAGGGGAGATAATGGCTGAAGCTTTCTTT. Translation gives CASSPQPPGEIMAEAFF. Based on the CDR3 plus reference TRBV18 and TRBJ1-1, the full variable domain is NAGVMQNPRHLVRRRGQEARLRCSPMKGHSHVYWYRQLPEEGLKFMVYLQKENIIDESGMPKERFSAEFPKEGPSILRIQQVVRGDSAAYFCASSPQPPGEIMAEAFFGQGTRLTVV.

The rearrangement joins TRBV12-3 or TRBV12-4 to TRBJ2-2; D remains unclear. Trimming shortened V by 2 bases and J by 4 bases, and 5 bases separated the two germline ends. This CDR3 has 13 amino acids. CDR3 sequence reads: CASSLTSTGELFF. CDR3 nucleotides: TGTGCCAGCAGTTTAACGAGCACCGGGGAGCTGTTTTTT.

This clonotype was counted at least ten times. The chain combines TRBV4-3 with TRBJ2-1; 9 nucleotides match TRBD2. CDR1 and CDR2 (germline): LGHNA, YSLEER. The CDR3 runs to 15 residues. V gave up 1 base and J gave up 8 bases; unmatched junction bases: 6. CDR3 coding DNA: TGCGCCAGCAGCCAAGGATCTAGCGGGGACGATGAGCAGTTCTTC. Protein product: CASSQGSSGDDEQFF.

This clonotype was counted at least ten times. The V call is TRBV5-1, the J call TRBJ2-5, with D maybe TRBD1 (6 bases). The CDR3 is made up of 14 amino acids. CDR1 SGHRS and CDR2 YFSETQ come from the germline V gene. The V end was cut by 0 bases, the J end by 1 base, with 7 bases between. The CDR3 DNA is TGCGCCAGCAGCTTGGTGACAGGCCAAGAGACCCAGTACTTC. The encoded protein is CASSLVTGQETQYF.